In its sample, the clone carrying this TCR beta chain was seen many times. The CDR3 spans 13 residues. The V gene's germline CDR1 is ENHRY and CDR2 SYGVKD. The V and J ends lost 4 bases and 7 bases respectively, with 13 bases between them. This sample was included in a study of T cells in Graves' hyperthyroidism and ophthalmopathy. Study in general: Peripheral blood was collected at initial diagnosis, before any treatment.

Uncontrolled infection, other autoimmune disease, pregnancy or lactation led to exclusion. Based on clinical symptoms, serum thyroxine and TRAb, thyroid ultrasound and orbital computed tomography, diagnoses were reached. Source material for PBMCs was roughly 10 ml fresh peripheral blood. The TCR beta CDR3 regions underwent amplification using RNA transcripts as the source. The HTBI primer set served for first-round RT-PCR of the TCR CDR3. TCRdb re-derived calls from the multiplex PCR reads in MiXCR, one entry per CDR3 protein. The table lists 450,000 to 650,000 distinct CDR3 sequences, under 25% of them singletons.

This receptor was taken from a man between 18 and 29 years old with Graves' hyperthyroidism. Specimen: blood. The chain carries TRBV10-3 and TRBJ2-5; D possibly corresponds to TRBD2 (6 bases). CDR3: CAISGPHGGTQYF. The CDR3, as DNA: TGTGCCATCAGTGGGCCTCACGGGGGGACCCAGTACTTC.